This T cell receptor (beta chain) appears in the sequencing data of a study of blood T cell repertoires in COVID-19. The wider study: PBMCs, B-cell-depleted T cells, or T cells were the source of the cDNA or gDNA that made up the material.

The data were produced by immunoSEQ multiplex PCR, yet TCRdb's version contains in-frame clones alone and is incomplete. The sample records about 270,000 clones, approximately 90% being singletons. CDR1 and CDR2 from the germline V gene are SGHRS and YFSETQ. Trimming left V 3 bases short and J 1 base short, with 10 bases between. The CDR3 consists of 14 residues. Those enrolled, adults aged roughly 18 to 90 years, came from 20 to 25 US areas. The sequence derives from a woman aged 40-49 years with acute COVID-19. The V and J genes are TRBV5-1 and TRBJ1-1; D remains ambiguous. Sample: PBMCs or T cells enriched from blood (not recorded which). This chain's CDR3 is CASSYERWNTEAFF. DNA of the CDR3: TGCGCCAGCAGCTATGAGAGATGGAACACTGAAGCTTTCTTT.